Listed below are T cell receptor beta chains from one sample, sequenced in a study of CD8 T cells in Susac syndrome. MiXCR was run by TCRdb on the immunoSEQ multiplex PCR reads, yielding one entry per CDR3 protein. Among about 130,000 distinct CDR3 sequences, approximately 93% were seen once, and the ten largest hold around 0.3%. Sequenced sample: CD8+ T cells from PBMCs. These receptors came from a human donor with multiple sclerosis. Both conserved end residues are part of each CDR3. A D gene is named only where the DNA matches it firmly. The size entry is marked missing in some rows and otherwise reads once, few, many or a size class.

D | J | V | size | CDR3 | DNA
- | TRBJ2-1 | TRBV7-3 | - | CASSLNGVSYNEQFF | TGTGCCAGCAGCTTAAACGGGGTCTCCTACAATGAGCAGTTCTTC
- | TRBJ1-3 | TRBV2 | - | CASSELAGGSGNTIYF | TGTGCCAGCAGTGAGTTGGCGGGCGGCTCTGGAAACACCATATATTTT
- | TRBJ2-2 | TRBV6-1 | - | CASRGRTTNTGELFF | TGTGCCAGCAGGGGACGGACCACGAACACCGGGGAGCTGTTTTTT
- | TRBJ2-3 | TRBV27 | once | CASSLSGGLSTDTQYF | TGTGCCAGCAGTTTATCGGGTGGGCTAAGCACAGATACGCAGTATTTT
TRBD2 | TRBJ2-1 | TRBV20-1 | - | CSARALAGGDNEQFF | TGCAGTGCTAGAGCCCTAGCGGGAGGAGACAATGAGCAGTTCTTC
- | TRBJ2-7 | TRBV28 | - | CASSLISNRVDYEQYF | TGTGCCAGCAGTTTAATTTCGAACAGGGTGGACTACGAGCAGTACTTC
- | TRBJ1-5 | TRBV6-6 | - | CASTAHTNQPQHF | TGTGCCAGCACCGCGCATACGAATCAGCCCCAGCATTTT
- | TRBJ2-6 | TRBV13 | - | CASNRRGARSGANVLTF | TGTGCCAGCAACCGCAGGGGCGCCCGCTCTGGGGCCAACGTCCTGACTTTC
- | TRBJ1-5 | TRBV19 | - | CASRKGGNQPQHF | TGTGCCAGTAGAAAAGGGGGCAATCAGCCCCAGCATTTT
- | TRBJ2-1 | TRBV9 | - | CASGPHRDEQFF | TGTGCCAGCGGGCCCCACAGGGATGAGCAGTTCTTC
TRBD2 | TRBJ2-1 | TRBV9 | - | CASSDAGTSGFHEQFF | TGTGCCAGCAGCGACGCCGGGACTAGCGGGTTCCATGAGCAGTTCTTC
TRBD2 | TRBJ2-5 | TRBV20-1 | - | CSAREAGFETQYF | TGCAGTGCTAGAGAAGCGGGGTTCGAGACCCAGTACTTC
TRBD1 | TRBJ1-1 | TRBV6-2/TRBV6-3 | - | CASRVTGYTEAFF | TGTGCCAGCAGAGTGACAGGGTACACTGAAGCTTTCTTT
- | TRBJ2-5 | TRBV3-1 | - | CASSQEVRRWGETQYF | TGTGCCAGCAGCCAAGAAGTTCGCAGATGGGGGGAGACCCAGTACTTC
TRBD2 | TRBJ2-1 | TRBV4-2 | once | CASSRTGTSGSNEQFF | TGTGCCAGCAGCCGGACCGGGACTAGCGGGAGCAATGAGCAGTTCTTC
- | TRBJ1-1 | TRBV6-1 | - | CASSEPDKRTVITEAFF | TGTGCCAGCAGTGAACCGGACAAACGGACGGTGATAACTGAAGCTTTCTTT
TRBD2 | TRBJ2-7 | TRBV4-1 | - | CASSPGPGTSLYEQYF | TGCGCCAGCAGCCCGGGGCCCGGGACTAGCCTTTACGAGCAGTACTTC
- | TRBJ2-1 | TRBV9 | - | CASSVEGGVNEQFF | TGTGCCAGCAGCGTAGAGGGGGGGGTCAATGAGCAGTTCTTC
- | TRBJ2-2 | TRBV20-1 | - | CSASFSTTGELFF | TGCAGTGCTAGTTTCAGTACCACCGGGGAGCTGTTTTTT
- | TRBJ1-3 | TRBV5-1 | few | CASSRGNTIYF | TGCGCCAGCAGCAGAGGAAACACCATATATTTT
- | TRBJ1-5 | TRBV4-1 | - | CASSQQHF | TGCGCCAGCAGCCAGCAGCATTTT
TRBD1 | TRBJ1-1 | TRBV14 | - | CASSHPGQGTHEAFF | TGTGCCAGCAGCCACCCGGGACAGGGGACGCATGAAGCTTTCTTT